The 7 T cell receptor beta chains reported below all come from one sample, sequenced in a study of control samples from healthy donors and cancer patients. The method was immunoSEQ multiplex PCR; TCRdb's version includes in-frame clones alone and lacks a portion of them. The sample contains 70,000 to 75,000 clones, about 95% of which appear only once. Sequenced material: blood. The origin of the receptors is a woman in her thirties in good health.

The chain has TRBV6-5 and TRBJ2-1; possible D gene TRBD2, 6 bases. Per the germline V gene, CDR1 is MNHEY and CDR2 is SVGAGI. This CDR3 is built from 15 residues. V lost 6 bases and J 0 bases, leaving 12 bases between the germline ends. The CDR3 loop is CASRSDGSSYNEQFF. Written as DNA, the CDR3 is TGTGCCAGCAGATCGGACGGGAGCTCCTACAATGAGCAGTTCTTC.

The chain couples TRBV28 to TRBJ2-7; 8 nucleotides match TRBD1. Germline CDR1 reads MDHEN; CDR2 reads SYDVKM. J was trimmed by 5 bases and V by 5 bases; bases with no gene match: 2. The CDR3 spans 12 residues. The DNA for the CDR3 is TGTGCCAGCAGTACACAGGGGGACGAGCAGTACTTC. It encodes CASSTQGDEQYF.

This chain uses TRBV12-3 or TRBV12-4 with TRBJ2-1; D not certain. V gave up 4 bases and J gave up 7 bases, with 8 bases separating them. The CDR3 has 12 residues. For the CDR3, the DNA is TGTGCCAGCAGTTCCCGACGGAATGAGCAGTTCTTC. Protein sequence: CASSSRRNEQFF.

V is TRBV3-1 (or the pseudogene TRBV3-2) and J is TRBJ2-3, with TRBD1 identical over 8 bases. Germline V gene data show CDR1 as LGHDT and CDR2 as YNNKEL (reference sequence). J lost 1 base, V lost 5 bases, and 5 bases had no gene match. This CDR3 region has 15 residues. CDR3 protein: CASSNGQGGTDTQYF. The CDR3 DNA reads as TGTGCCAGCAGCAACGGACAGGGAGGCACAGATACGCAGTATTTT.

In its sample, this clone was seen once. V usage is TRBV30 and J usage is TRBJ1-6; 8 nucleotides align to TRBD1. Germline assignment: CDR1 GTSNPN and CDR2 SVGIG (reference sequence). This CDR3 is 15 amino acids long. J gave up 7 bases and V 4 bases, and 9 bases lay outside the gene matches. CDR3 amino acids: CAWTRTGPGNSPLHF. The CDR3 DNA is TGTGCCTGGACTCGGACAGGGCCAGGGAATTCACCCCTCCACTTT.

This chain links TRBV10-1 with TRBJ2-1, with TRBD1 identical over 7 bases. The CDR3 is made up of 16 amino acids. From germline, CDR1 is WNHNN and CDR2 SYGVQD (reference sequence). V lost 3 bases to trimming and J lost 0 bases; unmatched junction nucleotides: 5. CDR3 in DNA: TGCGCCAGCAGTGAACACAGGGGAAGCTCCTACAATGAGCAGTTCTTC. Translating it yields CASSEHRGSSYNEQFF.

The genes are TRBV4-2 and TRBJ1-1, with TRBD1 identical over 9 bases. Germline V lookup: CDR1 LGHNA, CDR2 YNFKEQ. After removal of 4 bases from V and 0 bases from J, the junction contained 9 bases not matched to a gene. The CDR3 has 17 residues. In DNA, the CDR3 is TGTGCCAGCAGCCCGACAGGGGGTCCCTGGGTGAACACTGAAGCTTTCTTT. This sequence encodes CASSPTGGPWVNTEAFF.